These 7 T cell receptor beta chains were sequenced from one sample in a study of cytomegalovirus exposure and HLA in healthy donors. The PCR used 60 Vbeta and 13 Jbeta primers. The repertoire was sequenced with immunoSEQ multiplex PCR; TCRdb's copy has only in-frame clones and lacks some. The sample includes approximately 24,000 clones, around 70% of them seen just once. Sequenced sample: PBMCs. The receptors come from a woman in her forties or fifties in good health and CMV-seronegative.

The V and J genes are TRBV6-5 and TRBJ1-1, with D perhaps matching TRBD1 (6 bases). CDR1 is MNHEY and CDR2 is SVGAGI in the germline V gene. The V end was cut by 11 bases, the J end by 5 bases, with 15 bases between. The CDR3 is 12 residues long. CDR3 residues: CASGGGGTEAFF. CDR3 coding DNA: TGTGCCTCGGGGGGAGGGGGAACTGAAGCTTTCTTT.

The V call is TRBV28, the J call TRBJ1-1, with TRBD1 as a possible D gene (6 bases). The germline gives CDR1 MDHEN, CDR2 SYDVKM. V was pared by 5 bases and J by 0 bases, with 13 bases between. The CDR3 contains 15 residues. DNA of the CDR3: TGTGCCAGCAGTAAGGCGACAGGTATGAACACTGAAGCTTTCTTT. It encodes CASSKATGMNTEAFF. Filled out from reference TRBV28 and TRBJ1-1, the complete variable domain reads DVKVTQSSRYLVKRTGEKVFLECVQDMDHENMFWYRQDPGLGLRLIYFSYDVKMKEKGDIPEGYSVSREKKERFSLILESASTNQTSMYLCASSKATGMNTEAFFGQGTRLTVV.

The chain couples TRBV28 to TRBJ1-1, with a weak D call TRBD1 (5 bases). Germline V CDR1 and CDR2: MDHEN, SYDVKM. V lost 3 bases to trimming and J lost 4 bases, with 12 bases between them. The CDR3 is made up of 14 amino acids. The CDR3 coding sequence is TGTGCCAGCAGTTTTGGGGCAGGGTTCACTGAAGCTTTCTTT. It translates to CASSFGAGFTEAFF.

The chain links TRBV7-8 to TRBJ1-2; 7 nucleotides match TRBD1. Germline CDR1 and CDR2: SGHVS and FQNEAQ. V lost 0 bases to trimming and J lost 3 bases; unmatched junction nucleotides: 1. This CDR3 has 14 amino acids. CDR3 DNA: TGTGCCAGCAGCTTAGCTGACAGGGACTATGGCTACACCTTC. As protein: CASSLADRDYGYTF. Using reference TRBV7-8 and TRBJ1-2 for the parts outside the CDR3, the full variable domain is GAGVSQSPRYKVAKRGQDVALRCDPISGHVSLFWYQQALGQGPEFLTYFQNEAQLDKSGLPSDRFFAERPEGSVSTLKIQRTQQEDSAVYLCASSLADRDYGYTFGSGTRLTVV.

This clone appeared a single time. The V and J genes are TRBV15 and TRBJ1-1; 8 nucleotides line up with TRBD1. CDR1 and CDR2 from the germline V gene are LNHNV and YYDKDF (reference sequence). The CDR3 has 15 amino acids. V dropped 0 bases and J dropped 10; count of bases not matched to a gene: 10. CDR3 DNA sequence: TGTGCCACCAGCAGAGAGAGGAGACAGGGGCTGGGAGCTTTCTTT. This codes for CATSRERRQGLGAFF.

This chain joins TRBV5-4 and TRBJ2-7; possible D gene TRBD2, 7 bases. Trimming removed 4 bases at V and 3 bases at J, with 17 bases between. This CDR3 is 15 amino acids long. Germline CDR1 and CDR2: SGHNT and YYREEE (reference sequence). The CDR3 loop is CASSAGGGRGYEQYF. For the CDR3, the DNA is TGTGCCAGCAGCGCTGGGGGGGGCCGGGGCTACGAGCAGTACTTC.

This rearrangement joins TRBV29-1 to TRBJ2-7; weak D call: TRBD2 (7 bases). Deletions cut 6 bases from V and 2 bases from J, with 23 bases between. The CDR3 spans 16 residues. The germline CDR1 and CDR2 sequences are SQVTM and ANQGSEA. The CDR3 is CSVRAGNFGGPYEQYF. CDR3 coding DNA: TGCAGCGTGAGAGCGGGAAATTTCGGGGGCCCCTACGAGCAGTACTTC.